Sequencing of this T cell receptor beta chain was carried out in a study of Graves' ophthalmopathy and Graves' hyperthyroidism. Study observations and caveats: A model of 13 signatures distinguished ophthalmopathy from stable hyperthyroidism at around 91% sensitivity and 81.08% specificity.

The diagnostic workup employed clinical symptoms, serum thyroxine, TRAb, thyroid ultrasound and orbital computed tomography. Amplifying from RNA transcripts, the study obtained TCR beta CDR3 regions. Following a first-round RT-PCR that used HTBI primers, a second-round multiplex PCR was carried out. TCRdb re-called the multiplex PCR reads with MiXCR, one entry per CDR3 protein. The table lists approximately 480,000 distinct CDR3 sequences, roughly 14% of them singletons. V lost 2 bases to trimming and J lost 4 bases, with 38 bases between them. Germline V gene lookup returns CDR1 MNHEY and CDR2 SVGEGT. This CDR3 comprises 23 residues. This clonotype was observed a handful of times. The antigen remains unidentified.

Source material: blood. The gene calls are TRBV6-2 or TRBV6-3 and TRBJ2-5; D possibly uses TRBD1 or TRBD2 (10 bases each). The TCR originated in a woman aged 30 to 39 with Graves' ophthalmopathy. The chain's CDR3 is CASSYGRDRGLAGGFSRGETQYF. In DNA form, the CDR3 reads TGTGCCAGCAGTTACGGCCGGGACAGGGGTTTAGCGGGAGGCTTTTCCCGTGGAGAGACCCAGTACTTC.